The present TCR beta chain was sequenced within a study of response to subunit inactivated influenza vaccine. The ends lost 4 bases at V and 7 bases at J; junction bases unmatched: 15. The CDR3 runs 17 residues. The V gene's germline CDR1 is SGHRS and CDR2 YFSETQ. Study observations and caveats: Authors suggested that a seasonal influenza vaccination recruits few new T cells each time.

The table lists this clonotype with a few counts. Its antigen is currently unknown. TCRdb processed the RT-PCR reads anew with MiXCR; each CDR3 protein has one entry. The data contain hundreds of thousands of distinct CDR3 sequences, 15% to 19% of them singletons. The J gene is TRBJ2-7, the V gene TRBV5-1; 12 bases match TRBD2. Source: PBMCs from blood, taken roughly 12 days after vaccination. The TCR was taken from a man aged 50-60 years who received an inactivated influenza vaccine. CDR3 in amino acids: CASSERTSGTPWGEQYF. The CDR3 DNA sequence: TGCGCCAGCAGCGAACGGACTAGCGGGACTCCGTGGGGGGAGCAGTACTTC.